Each of the 24 T cell receptor beta chains below was sequenced from the same sample in a study of long-term antiretroviral therapy in people with HIV. A v3.0 immunoSEQ assay was performed at survey level. Data came from immunoSEQ multiplex PCR; TCRdb stores just in-frame clones and leaves some out. This sample has roughly 28,000 clones, with 82% found just once. This material consisted of unsorted PBMCs, taken 2.9 years after starting antiretroviral therapy. All receptors come from a man aged 45-60 years with HIV.

The gene calls are TRBV30 and TRBJ1-1; D may be TRBD1 (6 bases). V was trimmed by 2 bases and J by 1 base, leaving 11 bases between them. Germline V gene data show CDR1 as GTSNPN and CDR2 as SVGIG (reference sequence). The CDR3 is made up of 14 amino acids. In DNA, the CDR3 is TGTGCCTGGAGTATGACAGGAGGGAACACTGAAGCTTTCTTT. Encoded protein: CAWSMTGGNTEAFF.

The chain joins TRBV10-1 to TRBJ2-7, with D possibly being TRBD1 or TRBD2 (5 bases each). From germline, CDR1 is WNHNN and CDR2 SYGVQD (reference sequence). V gave up 3 bases and J gave up 4 bases, with 13 bases separating them. This CDR3 contains 14 residues. The CDR3 sequence: CASSDPGTKYEQYF. DNA of the CDR3: TGCGCCAGCAGTGACCCCGGGACGAAGTACGAGCAGTACTTC.

The genes are TRBV27 and TRBJ2-4; D is unresolved. V was shortened by 0 bases and J by 3 bases, with 6 bases between the two germline ends. In germline, CDR1 is MNHEY, CDR2 SMNVEV (reference sequence). The CDR3 is 14 amino acids. The CDR3 DNA is TGTGCCAGCAGTTTATCCGGGCACAAAAACATTCAGTACTTC. Its translation: CASSLSGHKNIQYF.

The chain combines TRBV7-2 with TRBJ2-7; 8 bases are shared with TRBD2. After removal of 5 bases from V and 0 bases from J, the junction contained 15 bases not matched to a gene. From germline, CDR1 is SGHTA and CDR2 FQGNSA. This CDR3 has 18 amino acids. The DNA for the CDR3 is TGTGCCAGCAGCCCTCAACCTTCGCGGGGGGTTAGCTCCTACGAGCAGTACTTC. This codes for CASSPQPSRGVSSYEQYF.

The chain uses TRBV5-6 and TRBJ1-1; D is unclear. V was cut by 1 base and J by 4 bases, with 8 bases left in between. Germline CDR1 is SGHDT and CDR2 is YYEEEE. The CDR3 totals 13 residues. The CDR3 is CASSLRVGTEAFF. For the CDR3, the DNA is TGTGCCAGCAGCTTGCGGGTAGGCACTGAAGCTTTCTTT.

This chain links TRBV6-6 with TRBJ1-2; TRBD1 matches 7 bases. J was trimmed by 6 bases and V by 6 bases; bases with no gene match: 7. This CDR3 spans 13 amino acids. Germline lookup yields CDR1 MNHNY and CDR2 SVGAGI (reference sequence). Here the CDR3 DNA reads TGTGCCAGCAGCCAGACAGGGAGGGATGGCTACACCTTC. Translated: CASSQTGRDGYTF.

The V gene is TRBV5-8, the J gene TRBJ1-2, with a tentative D call TRBD1 (5 bases). Germline CDR1 reads SGHTS; CDR2 reads YDEGEE. Trimming took off 3 bases at V and 4 bases at J, with 22 bases between the two ends. The CDR3 contains 17 residues. The DNA of the CDR3 is TGTGCCAGCAGCTCAATACCGACTATTGACAGATCCTATGGCTACACCTTC. Its translation: CASSSIPTIDRSYGYTF.

The rearrangement uses TRBV28 and TRBJ2-1; D is unclear. CDR1 and CDR2 from the germline V gene are MDHEN and SYDVKM. The CDR3 consists of 16 residues. Deletions cut 5 bases from V and 0 bases from J, with 14 bases between. The chain's CDR3 is CASSPRHTHSYNEQFF. The CDR3 DNA is TGTGCCAGCAGTCCCCGACACACCCACTCCTACAATGAGCAGTTCTTC.

The chain links TRBV28 to TRBJ1-6; D is possibly TRBD1 (5 bases). Germline CDR1 is MDHEN and CDR2 is SYDVKM. The CDR3 loop spans 13 amino acids. Between the trimmed V and J ends, which lost 4 bases and 11 bases, there was a span of 12 bases. CDR3 in amino acids: CASSSQGLPPLHF. The DNA for the CDR3 is TGTGCCAGCAGTTCTCAGGGATTGCCACCCCTCCACTTT.

The V and J genes are TRBV6-1 and TRBJ2-7; 11 bases fit TRBD1. V was pared by 7 bases and J by 6 bases, with 8 bases of the junction left unmatched. Germline values: CDR1 MNHNS, CDR2 SASEGT. This CDR3 is 14 amino acids long. The CDR3 nucleotides are TGTGCCAGCAAGGGGACAGGGGGAGGTTTCGAGCAGTACTTC. Its translation: CASKGTGGGFEQYF.

This clone was seen just once. The chain joins TRBV18 to TRBJ2-3; no firm D call. Germline lookup yields CDR1 KGHSH and CDR2 LQKENI. Trimming pared 3 bases from V and 5 bases from J, leaving 12 bases between. CDR3 length: 14 residues. The CDR3 is CASSPVGRRDTQYF. CDR3 in DNA: TGTGCCAGCTCACCGGTTGGTAGGAGAGATACGCAGTATTTT.

This sequence joins TRBV5-6 and TRBJ1-2, with TRBD1 matching 7 bases. This CDR3 contains 14 residues. CDR1 SGHDT and CDR2 YYEEEE come from the germline V gene. V dropped 0 bases and J dropped 4; count of bases not matched to a gene: 3. The CDR3 DNA follows: TGTGCCAGCAGCTTGGGACAGGGTGCCTATGGCTACACCTTC. This codes for CASSLGQGAYGYTF.

This clone has just a few counts. The V gene is TRBV19, the J gene TRBJ1-2, with no clear D. Looked up from germline, CDR1 is LNHDA and CDR2 is SQIVND (reference sequence). Trimming left V 5 bases short and J 0 bases short, with 10 bases between. The CDR3 is 14 amino acids. The CDR3 spells CASSLSSANYGYTF. CDR3 DNA sequence: TGTGCCAGTAGTCTAAGTTCAGCTAACTATGGCTACACCTTC.

V is TRBV28 and J is TRBJ1-6; TRBD1 aligns across 9 bases. The V gene end was trimmed by 3 bases and the J gene end by 4 bases; junction bases not matched to a gene: 4. This CDR3 region has 16 residues. CDR1 is MDHEN and CDR2 is SYDVKM in the germline V gene. The CDR3 loop reads CASSLSGTGYNSPLHF. The CDR3 nucleotides read TGTGCCAGCAGTTTGTCCGGGACAGGGTATAATTCACCCCTCCACTTT.

The count of this clone is one. The gene calls are TRBV11-2 and TRBJ2-1, with 7 positions matching TRBD2. CDR3 length: 15 amino acids. Germline V gives CDR1 SGHAT, CDR2 FQNNGV. V trimming: 4 bases; J trimming: 3 bases; junction bases outside the gene matches: 6. The CDR3 DNA reads as TGTGCCAGCAGCTCCCGGGGAGGGAACTACAATGAGCAGTTCTTC. Encoded protein: CASSSRGGNYNEQFF.

The chain combines TRBV18 with TRBJ2-2; no firm D call. CDR1 KGHSH and CDR2 LQKENI come from the germline V gene. This CDR3 is built from 14 residues. V was pared by 1 base and J by 1 base, with 4 bases between. The CDR3 spells CASSPRRNTGELFF. The CDR3 DNA reads TGTGCCAGCTCACCACGGAGGAACACCGGGGAGCTGTTTTTT.

The rearrangement joins TRBV5-1 to TRBJ2-1, with 10 bases identical to TRBD2. Germline loops: CDR1 SGHRS, CDR2 YFSETQ. The V gene end was trimmed by 7 bases and the J gene end by 4 bases; junction bases not matched to a gene: 5. The CDR3 sequence is 14 residues long. As DNA, the CDR3 is TGCGCCAGCCAACTAGCGGGGAAATACAATGAGCAGTTCTTC. It yields the protein CASQLAGKYNEQFF.

This chain uses TRBV9 with TRBJ1-1, with a tentative D call TRBD1 (6 bases). Germline CDR1 is SGDLS and CDR2 is YYNGEE. The ends were cut back, 3 bases at V and 5 bases at J, with 11 bases in the middle. There are 13 residues in the CDR3. The CDR3 is CASSATGFTEAFF. The CDR3 nucleotides are TGTGCCAGCAGCGCAACAGGGTTTACTGAAGCTTTCTTT.

V usage is TRBV7-3 and J usage is TRBJ1-3; D perhaps matches TRBD1 (6 bases). The CDR3 is 15 amino acids. Germline CDR1 SGHTA, CDR2 FQGTGA. Trimming left V 4 bases short and J 9 bases short, with 19 bases between. CDR3 in amino acids: CASSSTGGPGGTIYF. CDR3 bases: TGTGCCAGCAGCTCCACCGGGGGCCCGGGGGGCACCATATATTTT.

This clone was seen a single time. The chain joins TRBV30 to TRBJ2-7; possible D gene TRBD1, 6 bases. V gave up 4 bases and J gave up 0 bases, with 13 bases separating them. Per the germline V gene, CDR1 is GTSNPN and CDR2 is SVGIG (reference sequence). The CDR3 is 14 amino acids. The CDR3 region is CAWMEPGVSYEQYF. CDR3 DNA sequence: TGTGCCTGGATGGAGCCAGGGGTCTCCTACGAGCAGTACTTC.

This clone is a singleton in its sample. This rearrangement joins TRBV16 to TRBJ1-1, with D uncertain. The CDR3 runs 14 residues. Germline-derived CDR1 and CDR2 are KGHSY and FQNENV. The ends were cut back, 4 bases at V and 0 bases at J, with 9 bases in the middle. The CDR3: CASSRDGMNTEAFF. The CDR3 coding sequence is TGTGCCAGCAGCCGCGACGGAATGAACACTGAAGCTTTCTTT. The complete variable domain, with remaining parts taken from reference TRBV16 and TRBJ1-1, reads GEEVAQTPKHLVRGEGQKAKLYCAPIKGHSYVFWYQQVLKNEFKFLISFQNENVFDETGMPKERFSAKCLPNSPCSLEIQATKLEDSAVYFCASSRDGMNTEAFFGQGTRLTVV.

The chain carries TRBV28 and TRBJ1-5; no firm D call. CDR3 length: 16 residues. Trimming left V 3 bases short and J 0 bases short, with 12 bases between. Germline lookup yields CDR1 MDHEN and CDR2 SYDVKM. The CDR3 is CASSFRAGYSNQPQHF. CDR3 sequence (DNA): TGTGCCAGCAGTTTTAGGGCAGGCTATAGCAATCAGCCCCAGCATTTT.

This chain connects TRBV19 to TRBJ2-7; D remains ambiguous. The length of the CDR3 is 13 residues. Germline CDR1 reads LNHDA; CDR2 reads SQIVND (reference sequence). Between the trimmed V and J ends, which lost 8 bases and 3 bases, there was a span of 14 bases. CDR3 sequence: CASGDGSFYEQYF. The CDR3 nucleotides read TGTGCCAGTGGAGACGGTAGTTTCTACGAGCAGTACTTC.

The V call is TRBV9, the J call TRBJ1-1, with D unclear. V lost 5 bases to trimming and J lost 4 bases, with 15 bases between them. This CDR3 comprises 14 residues. The V gene's germline CDR1 is SGDLS and CDR2 YYNGEE. The CDR3, as DNA: TGTGCCAGCAGGAGCGGCCCAGACGGCACTGAAGCTTTCTTT. Its protein is CASRSGPDGTEAFF.